Below are 21 T cell receptor beta chains sequenced from a single sample in a study of blood T cell repertoires in COVID-19. Using immunoSEQ multiplex PCR, the repertoire was profiled, and TCRdb retains in-frame clones only, with some absent. Of 150,000 to 200,000 clones listed, roughly 79% are singletons. The sample taken for sequencing was peripheral blood. The receptors derive from a woman in her 70s with acute or convalescent COVID-19.

This chain uses TRBV7-2 with TRBJ2-1, with TRBD2 matching over 12 bases. The CDR3 runs to 18 residues. V was pared by 0 bases and J by 3 bases, with 6 bases of the junction left unmatched. Per the germline V gene, CDR1 is SGHTA and CDR2 is FQGNSA. Here the CDR3 reads CASSLARMTSGSYNEQFF. The CDR3 nucleotides are TGTGCCAGCAGCTTAGCACGCATGACTAGCGGGAGCTACAATGAGCAGTTCTTC.

The chain uses TRBV5-6 and TRBJ1-1; possibly TRBD1 for D (6 bases). The V end lost 6 bases, the J end lost 3 bases, and 12 bases lay between the germline ends. The CDR3 runs 13 residues. Germline-derived CDR1 and CDR2 are SGHDT and YYEEEE. The CDR3 loop reads CASTVQGDTEAFF. The CDR3 coding sequence is TGTGCCAGCACCGTACAGGGAGACACTGAAGCTTTCTTT.

The J gene is TRBJ1-5, the V gene TRBV30, with TRBD1 matching over 11 bases. V dropped 3 bases and J dropped 4; count of bases not matched to a gene: 2. Germline V gene lookup returns CDR1 GTSNPN and CDR2 SVGIG (reference sequence). The CDR3 loop spans 14 amino acids. Here the CDR3 DNA reads TGTGCCTGGAGCGGGACAGGGGGAAATCAGCCCCAGCATTTT. This encodes CAWSGTGGNQPQHF. Variable domain in full (rest from reference TRBV30 and TRBJ1-5): SQTIHQWPATLVQPVGSPLSLECTVEGTSNPNLYWYRQAAGRGLQLLFYSVGIGQISSEVPQNLSASRPQDRQFILSSKKLLLSDSGFYLCAWSGTGGNQPQHFGDGTRLSIL.

The genes are TRBV5-4 and TRBJ2-5, with 13 positions matching TRBD2. Losses at the gene ends were 3 bases for V and 3 bases for J; bases not matched to a gene: 5. This CDR3 is built from 16 residues. Germline V gene data show CDR1 as SGHNT and CDR2 as YYREEE (reference sequence). CDR3 protein: CASSSGTSGAEETQYF. CDR3 DNA sequence: TGTGCCAGCAGCTCCGGGACTAGCGGGGCCGAAGAGACCCAGTACTTC.

The V and J genes are TRBV19 and TRBJ2-7; 11 bases align to TRBD2. Germline trimming cut 4 bases from V and 2 bases from J; bases unmatched to any gene: 4. CDR1 and CDR2 (germline): LNHDA, SQIVND (reference sequence). This CDR3 comprises 15 residues. The CDR3: CASSTGTSGAYEQYF. The CDR3 nucleotides are TGTGCCAGTAGTACCGGGACTAGCGGAGCCTACGAGCAGTACTTC.

The chain combines TRBV10-3 with TRBJ2-1, with a tentative D call TRBD2 (6 bases). CDR3 length: 15 residues. The germline V and J ends were trimmed by 9 bases and 8 bases, with 23 bases remaining between them. Germline V lookup: CDR1 ENHRY, CDR2 SYGVKD. Here the CDR3 reads CAIWDGGLAHDEQFF. In DNA form, the CDR3 reads TGTGCCATTTGGGACGGTGGGCTAGCGCACGATGAGCAGTTCTTC.

The chain is built from TRBV2 and TRBJ2-3; possible D gene TRBD1, 7 bases. Germline-derived CDR1 and CDR2 are SNHLY and FYNNEI. The V end was cut by 2 bases, the J end by 5 bases, with 26 bases between. This CDR3 contains 19 residues. CDR3 coding DNA: TGTGCCAGCAGTGAACCCGGTTCGGGCAGGGGGGTTGATATAGATACGCAGTATTTT. This translates into CASSEPGSGRGVDIDTQYF.

The J gene is TRBJ1-1, the V gene TRBV5-5; weak D call: TRBD1 (6 bases). The CDR3 runs to 14 residues. V lost 4 bases and J 5 bases, leaving 15 bases between the germline ends. The V gene's germline CDR1 is SGHKS and CDR2 YYEKEE (reference sequence). The CDR3 DNA reads as TGTGCCAGCAGCCCGAGCGGGGGCCGGACTGAAGCTTTCTTT. This sequence encodes CASSPSGGRTEAFF.

The DNA of the CDR3 is TGTGCCAGCTCACCGGGGGGACAGGGCACAGATACGCAGTATTTT. Its protein is CASSPGGQGTDTQYF. The chain joins TRBV18 to TRBJ2-3; TRBD1 agrees at 8 bases. Per the germline V gene, CDR1 is KGHSH and CDR2 is LQKENI. The CDR3 consists of 15 residues. Germline trimming cut 3 bases from V and 1 base from J; bases unmatched to any gene: 3.

This CDR3 is CASSLRQGKGYEQYF. The DNA for the CDR3 is TGTGCCAGTAGTCTCCGACAGGGCAAGGGCTACGAGCAGTACTTC. The chain recombines TRBV19 with TRBJ2-7; 7 nucleotides align to TRBD1. Per the germline V gene, CDR1 is LNHDA and CDR2 is SQIVND (reference sequence). This CDR3 has 15 residues. The ends lost 5 bases at V and 3 bases at J; junction bases unmatched: 10.

The rearrangement uses TRBV5-1 and TRBJ1-1, with 9 positions matching TRBD1. The CDR3 is 15 residues long. Germline values: CDR1 SGHRS, CDR2 YFSETQ. V lost 0 bases, J lost 4 bases, and 4 bases stayed unmatched. CDR3 sequence reads: CASSLDGTGTTEAFF. CDR3 DNA: TGCGCCAGCAGCTTGGATGGGACAGGGACCACTGAAGCTTTCTTT.

V gene TRBV14 combines with J gene TRBJ2-5; D is unresolved. V dropped 1 base and J dropped 4 bases, with 13 bases sitting between them. Germline assignment: CDR1 SGHDN and CDR2 FVKESK. This CDR3 contains 15 residues. CDR3 protein: CASSQALGDGETQYF. The CDR3 DNA follows: TGTGCCAGCAGCCAAGCGCTAGGTGATGGAGAGACCCAGTACTTC.

This chain connects TRBV7-3 to TRBJ1-1, with D perhaps TRBD1 (5 bases). This CDR3 spans 13 amino acids. Germline V lookup: CDR1 SGHTA, CDR2 FQGTGA. Trimming shortened V by 4 bases and J by 5 bases, and 11 bases separated the two germline ends. The CDR3 here is CASSYGGETEAFF. CDR3 bases: TGTGCCAGCAGCTACGGGGGTGAGACTGAAGCTTTCTTT.

The chain links TRBV4-1 to TRBJ2-2; TRBD1 is a possible D gene (6 bases). V lost 1 base, J lost 7 bases, and 13 bases lay in between. The CDR3 consists of 15 residues. CDR1 and CDR2 (germline): MGHRA, YSYEKL. CDR3 DNA sequence: TGCGCCAGCAGCCAAGGGGGAATAGGGGGCGGGGAGCTGTTTTTT. This encodes CASSQGGIGGGELFF.

The chain combines TRBV7-3 with TRBJ2-5; 7 nucleotides line up with TRBD1. The germline CDR1 and CDR2 sequences are SGHTA and FQGTGA. V was pared by 3 bases and J by 5 bases, with 3 bases of the junction left unmatched. The CDR3 runs 13 residues. In DNA, the CDR3 is TGTGCCAGCAGCTTGGGCAGGGGGGAGACCCAGTACTTC. This sequence encodes CASSLGRGETQYF.

The rearrangement joins TRBV5-1 to TRBJ2-5; 10 nucleotides line up with TRBD2. The V gene's germline CDR1 is SGHRS and CDR2 YFSETQ. V lost 1 base to trimming and J lost 2 bases; unmatched junction nucleotides: 5. The CDR3 covers 16 residues. CDR3 DNA: TGCGCCAGCAGCTTGAGTACTAGCGGGGCTCAAGAGACCCAGTACTTC. Amino acid sequence: CASSLSTSGAQETQYF. Full variable domain (remainder filled in from reference TRBV5-1 and TRBJ2-5): KAGVTQTPRYLIKTRGQQVTLSCSPISGHRSVSWYQQTPGQGLQFLFEYFSETQRNKGNFPGRFSGRQFSNSRSEMNVSTLELGDSALYLCASSLSTSGAQETQYFGPGTRLLVL.

J is TRBJ2-1 and V is TRBV7-3; D is unresolved. Trimming pared 5 bases from V and 5 bases from J, leaving 10 bases between. Germline V lookup: CDR1 SGHTA, CDR2 FQGTGA. This CDR3 spans 13 amino acids. Written as DNA, the CDR3 is TGTGCCAGCAGCCTACGAGCACACAATGAGCAGTTCTTC. Its translation is CASSLRAHNEQFF.

In its sample, this clone was seen a few times. This chain uses TRBV6-1 with TRBJ1-6; tentative D call: TRBD1 (5 bases). Trimming pared 0 bases from V and 9 bases from J, leaving 12 bases between. Per germline, CDR1 MNHNS and CDR2 SASEGT. The CDR3 totals 15 residues. Here the CDR3 reads CASSEAAGVVSPLHF. The CDR3 DNA is TGTGCCAGCAGTGAAGCCGCGGGGGTCGTTTCACCCCTCCACTTT.

The chain employs TRBV5-1 and TRBJ2-2; 8 positions match TRBD1. The CDR3 sequence is 15 residues long. The junction had 9 bases not matched to a gene; V was cut back by 4 bases and J by 7 bases. The V gene's germline CDR1 is SGHRS and CDR2 YFSETQ. The CDR3 is CASSPDQGAHGELFF. CDR3 nucleotide sequence: TGCGCCAGCAGCCCAGATCAGGGGGCGCACGGGGAGCTGTTTTTT.

This sequence joins TRBV7-6 and TRBJ2-7; 14 bases match TRBD2. Trimming took 2 bases from V and 6 from J; bases not matched to a gene: 6. CDR3 length: 16 amino acids. The germline V gene has CDR1 SGHVS and CDR2 FNYEAQ. The CDR3, as DNA: TGTGCCAGCAGCTTATTGACTAGCGGGAGGGCTGGCGAGCAGTACTTC. Protein product: CASSLLTSGRAGEQYF.

V and J are TRBV9 and TRBJ1-1; 9 bases align to TRBD1. This CDR3 is 18 amino acids long. V gave up 0 bases and J gave up 1 base; unmatched junction bases: 10. From germline, CDR1 is SGDLS and CDR2 YYNGEE. CDR3 sequence (DNA): TGTGCCAGCAGCGTAGCAGAGGGACAGGGAACGGGGAACACTGAAGCTTTCTTT. This sequence encodes CASSVAEGQGTGNTEAFF.